The rows below give T cell receptor beta chains drawn from one sample of a study of blood T cell repertoires in COVID-19. Produced via immunoSEQ multiplex PCR; TCRdb's table is partial and in-frame only. The sample yields 200,000 to 250,000 clones, 92% seen once. The sample was peripheral blood. These receptors came from a man aged 25 to 40 with acute or convalescent COVID-19. Both conserved end residues are part of each CDR3. A D gene is named only where the DNA matches it firmly. The size field is filled for only some rows; it gives once, few, many or a size class.

TGTGCCAGTAGTCCCGGGGGGAGGACGAGCTCTGGAAACACCATATATTTT	CASSPGGRTSSGNTIYF	-	TRBV19	TRBJ1-3	-
TGTGCCAGCAGCTTGTACGGGGGGCAGAACACCGGGGAGCTGTTTTTT	CASSLYGGQNTGELFF	-	TRBV5-5	TRBJ2-2	-
TGTGCCAGCTCACCCGGGAGGGGTCGGGGGGATCAGCCCCAGCATTTT	CASSPGRGRGDQPQHF	-	TRBV18	TRBJ1-5	-
TGTGCCATCAGCAGGCAGGATAACTATGGCTACACCTTC	CAISRQDNYGYTF	-	TRBV10-3	TRBJ1-2	-
TGTGCCAGCAGCAGAACTAGCGGAACCTACAATGAGCAGTTCTTC	CASSRTSGTYNEQFF	TRBD2	TRBV6-5	TRBJ2-1	-
TGTGCCAGCCTGGGCGTGGGGGCGGGCGAAAAACTGTTTTTT	CASLGVGAGEKLFF	-	TRBV28	TRBJ1-4	-
TGTGCCAGCAGCTTAGGGGGGGGAGACAATGAGCAGTTCTTC	CASSLGGGDNEQFF	TRBD2	TRBV11-2	TRBJ2-1	-
TGTGCCAGCAGCCGAGAGGGAGGGGCTAACTATGGCTACACCTTC	CASSREGGANYGYTF	-	TRBV4-2	TRBJ1-2	-
TGTGCCAGCAGTCGAGGGACAGACCTTCGAGAGACCCAGTACTTC	CASSRGTDLRETQYF	TRBD1	TRBV27	TRBJ2-5	-
TGTGCCAGCAGCTTAGTGGGCCCGAGCTCCTACGAGCAGTACTTC	CASSLVGPSSYEQYF	-	TRBV7-2	TRBJ2-7	-
TGTGCCAGCAGTTTTAAGATGAGGAGTCAAACCTACGAGCAGTACTTC	CASSFKMRSQTYEQYF	-	TRBV28	TRBJ2-7	-
TGCGCCAGCAGCTTTAGGGGCCACTCCCGGGACGAGCAGTACTTC	CASSFRGHSRDEQYF	-	TRBV5-1	TRBJ2-7	-
TGTGCCAGCAGCCCCTACCAAACTCCTAACTATGGCTACACCTTC	CASSPYQTPNYGYTF	-	TRBV7-2	TRBJ1-2	-
TGTGCCAGCAGCCCCCGAAGCCAATCCACCGAGCAGTACTTC	CASSPRSQSTEQYF	-	TRBV9	TRBJ2-7	-
TGTGCCAGCAGTGAATTTGGGAGCTCCTACAATGAGCAGTTCTTC	CASSEFGSSYNEQFF	-	TRBV25-1	TRBJ2-1	-
TGTGCCAGCAGTGGGGGCCGGAACACTGAAGCTTTCTTT	CASSGGRNTEAFF	-	TRBV2	TRBJ1-1	-
TGTGCCAGCAGCTCTAGGCGAGTAACCGGGGAGCTGTTTTTT	CASSSRRVTGELFF	-	TRBV9	TRBJ2-2	medium-sized
TGTGCCAGCAGTCCTCAAGCGGGAGGCCCCTACGAGCAGTACTTC	CASSPQAGGPYEQYF	TRBD2	TRBV27	TRBJ2-7	once
TGTGCCACCAGCAGAAGCGGGGGGGGCGAAGATGGCTACACCTTC	CATSRSGGGEDGYTF	-	TRBV15	TRBJ1-2	-
TGTGCCACCAGCAGAGCACTAGCGGGGGCAGGGACCCAGTACTTC	CATSRALAGAGTQYF	TRBD2	TRBV15	TRBJ2-5	-
TGTGCCAGCTCACCACCCGTGAGTGGCTACACCTTC	CASSPPVSGYTF	-	TRBV18	TRBJ1-2	-
TGTGCTAGTGGTCTAGCGGGGGGGCGGAATGAGCAGTTCTTC	CASGLAGGRNEQFF	TRBD2	TRBV12-5	TRBJ2-1	-
TGTGCCAGCAGCTTAGACAGGAGCTCTGGAAACACCATATATTTT	CASSLDRSSGNTIYF	-	TRBV7-9	TRBJ1-3	once
TGTGCCACCGCCGCCGGGGATGAAAAACTGTTTTTT	CATAAGDEKLFF	-	TRBV24-1	TRBJ1-4	-
TGTGCCTGGAAAACAGGGGGGCCTGGAAACACCATATATTTT	CAWKTGGPGNTIYF	TRBD1	TRBV30	TRBJ1-3	-
TGTGCCAGCAGCCCTTGGGACAGGCAACACTACGAGCAGTACTTC	CASSPWDRQHYEQYF	TRBD1	TRBV3-1/TRBV3-2	TRBJ2-7	-
TGTGCCAGCAGCCTATGGATGGGACAGGGTACTGACAATGAGCAGTTCTTC	CASSLWMGQGTDNEQFF	TRBD1	TRBV11-2	TRBJ2-1	-
TGTGCCAGCAATCACAGGGGAGGCGAGCAGTACTTC	CASNHRGGEQYF	-	TRBV11-2	TRBJ2-7	-
TGTGCCAGCAGCCCTTGGGGGCCCGGGGAGCTGTTTTTT	CASSPWGPGELFF	-	TRBV7-2	TRBJ2-2	-
TGCGCCAGCAGCCCCGCCTTCGCGGCCTACAATGAGCAGTTCTTC	CASSPAFAAYNEQFF	-	TRBV5-1	TRBJ2-1	-